The 32 T cell receptor beta chains given below trace back to one sample, sequenced in a study of blood T cell repertoires in COVID-19. Method: immunoSEQ multiplex PCR; TCRdb's copy keeps in-frame clones and lacks some. This table has a few hundred thousand clones, about 85% appearing once. The specimen sequenced was peripheral blood. These receptors were collected from a man between 18 and 29 years old with active or convalescent COVID-19.

This clone appeared once. V gene TRBV9 combines with J gene TRBJ1-1, with TRBD1 identical over 9 bases. Germline CDR1 is SGDLS and CDR2 is YYNGEE. This CDR3 is 14 amino acids long. J gave up 5 bases and V 3 bases, and 5 bases lay outside the gene matches. The CDR3 sequence: CASSGQTGGTEAFF. CDR3 coding DNA: TGTGCCAGCAGCGGACAGACAGGGGGGACTGAAGCTTTCTTT.

The chain couples TRBV28 to TRBJ1-4, with D tentatively TRBD1 (5 bases). Germline-derived CDR1 and CDR2 are MDHEN and SYDVKM. This CDR3 region has 16 residues. Between the trimmed V and J ends, which lost 1 base and 0 bases, there was a span of 9 bases. CDR3 protein: CASSLSRAATNEKLFF. The CDR3 DNA sequence: TGTGCCAGCAGTTTATCCAGGGCAGCAACTAATGAAAAACTGTTTTTT.

The chain carries TRBV7-6 and TRBJ2-2, with D perhaps matching TRBD2 (6 bases). Germline CDR1 and CDR2: SGHVS and FNYEAQ. This CDR3 is 15 amino acids long. V was clipped by 1 base and J by 6 bases, with 12 bases between them. CDR3 residues: CASSLDDGSAGELFF. CDR3 in DNA: TGTGCCAGCAGCTTAGACGACGGGAGCGCCGGGGAGCTGTTTTTT.

The rearrangement uses TRBV5-6 and TRBJ2-1; 8 bases map to TRBD1. The V segment lost 3 bases and the J segment 2 bases; nucleotides outside the gene matches: 13. The germline V gene encodes CDR1 SGHDT and CDR2 YYEEEE. The CDR3 covers 18 residues. The CDR3 sequence: CASSSTHRDRSPYNEQFF. DNA of the CDR3: TGTGCCAGCAGCTCTACCCACCGGGACAGGTCCCCCTACAATGAGCAGTTCTTC.

The rearrangement links TRBV4-1 to TRBJ1-2; the D gene is possibly TRBD1 (6 bases). With 4 bases removed from V and 2 bases from J, the gap between germline ends came to 8 bases. The V gene's germline CDR1 is MGHRA and CDR2 YSYEKL. This CDR3 is built from 13 residues. The CDR3 reads CASSLQGNYGYTF. The CDR3 DNA is TGCGCCAGCAGCCTACAGGGCAACTATGGCTACACCTTC.

The chain carries TRBV24-1 and TRBJ1-2; 9 nucleotides match TRBD1. Germline V lookup: CDR1 KGHDR, CDR2 SFDVKD. V lost 4 bases to trimming and J lost 5 bases; unmatched junction nucleotides: 1. The CDR3 loop spans 13 amino acids. This chain's CDR3 is CATSEDRGYGYTF. The CDR3 coding sequence is TGTGCCACCAGTGAAGACAGGGGGTATGGCTACACCTTC.

The chain employs TRBV6-6 and TRBJ2-1; 8 nucleotides match TRBD2. The CDR3 consists of 13 residues. The V and J ends lost 7 bases and 3 bases, in that order; junction bases with no gene match: 2. The germline V gene encodes CDR1 MNHNY and CDR2 SVGAGI (reference sequence). The CDR3 sequence: CASKRERYNEQFF. The CDR3 DNA sequence: TGTGCCAGCAAGCGGGAGCGCTACAATGAGCAGTTCTTC.

The chain is built from TRBV7-6 and TRBJ1-1; D remains ambiguous. Trimming took 1 base from V and 4 from J, leaving 10 bases between them. CDR1 and CDR2 from the germline V gene are SGHVS and FNYEAQ. The CDR3 runs to 14 residues. DNA for the CDR3: TGTGCCAGCAGCTTAGTAGAGGAGGGCACTGAAGCTTTCTTT. Residues: CASSLVEEGTEAFF.

This chain joins TRBV7-3 and TRBJ2-1; tentative D call: TRBD2 (6 bases). CDR3 length: 15 residues. Deletions cut 4 bases from V and 4 bases from J, with 14 bases between. CDR1 is SGHTA, CDR2 FQGTGA, per germline. This chain's CDR3 is CASSSGLSTYNEQFF. CDR3 nucleotides: TGTGCCAGCAGCTCGGGACTCTCGACTTACAATGAGCAGTTCTTC.

This clone appeared a few times. This chain uses TRBV6-2 or TRBV6-3 with TRBJ2-7; the match to TRBD2 covers 8 bases. The CDR3 spans 16 residues. The ends lost 2 bases at V and 6 bases at J; junction bases unmatched: 12. Per the germline V gene, CDR1 is MNHEY and CDR2 is SVGEGT. CDR3 loop: CASSYSFWREVSEQYF. CDR3 nucleotide sequence: TGTGCCAGCAGTTACAGCTTTTGGCGGGAGGTTTCCGAGCAGTACTTC.

The chain recombines TRBV5-1 with TRBJ1-3, with D unclear. Germline CDR1 SGHRS, CDR2 YFSETQ. The CDR3 contains 16 residues. V lost 2 bases, J lost 0 bases, and 12 bases lay in between. The CDR3 reads CASSFVHSNSGNTIYF. The CDR3 DNA reads as TGCGCCAGCAGCTTCGTTCACAGTAACTCTGGAAACACCATATATTTT.

The V gene is TRBV19, the J gene TRBJ2-5; D may be TRBD1 (5 bases). Trimming took 2 bases from V and 0 from J, leaving 13 bases between them. The CDR3 loop spans 16 amino acids. Germline CDR1 LNHDA, CDR2 SQIVND (reference sequence). CDR3 amino acids: CASSIPAGPHQETQYF. The CDR3 region has the DNA TGTGCCAGTAGTATACCGGCAGGGCCCCACCAAGAGACCCAGTACTTC.

The chain links TRBV12-3 or TRBV12-4 to TRBJ1-3, with D hard to call. The length of the CDR3 is 13 residues. The germline V and J ends were trimmed by 2 bases and 5 bases, with 7 bases remaining between them. CDR3 nucleotide sequence: TGTGCCAGCAGTTTAACGGTTAGAAACACCATATATTTT. Translated: CASSLTVRNTIYF.

This chain uses TRBV29-1 with TRBJ2-3, with TRBD2 identical over 9 bases. The CDR3 runs to 14 residues. The V and J ends lost 4 bases and 5 bases, in that order; junction bases with no gene match: 7. Germline lookup yields CDR1 SQVTM and CDR2 ANQGSEA. In DNA form, the CDR3 reads TGCAGCGTTGCACTGGCGGGAGGGGAAGATACGCAGTATTTT. It encodes CSVALAGGEDTQYF.

This chain connects TRBV7-6 to TRBJ1-4; D gene ambiguous. CDR1 is SGHVS and CDR2 is FNYEAQ in the germline V gene. CDR3 length: 13 residues. With 2 bases removed from V and 4 bases from J, the gap between germline ends came to 5 bases. The chain's CDR3 is CASSLRLNEKLFF. The DNA for the CDR3 is TGTGCCAGCAGCTTAAGACTTAATGAAAAACTGTTTTTT. Full variable domain (missing parts from reference TRBV7-6 and TRBJ1-4): GAGVSQSPRYKVTKRGQDVALRCDPISGHVSLYWYRQALGQGPEFLTYFNYEAQQDKSGLPNDRFSAERPEGSISTLTIQRTEQRDSAMYRCASSLRLNEKLFFGSGTQLSVL.

The chain has TRBV19 and TRBJ1-2; TRBD1 aligns across 7 bases. V was clipped by 7 bases and J by 1 base; unmatched bases: 6. Per the germline V gene, CDR1 is LNHDA and CDR2 is SQIVND (reference sequence). The CDR3 runs 14 residues. CDR3 nucleotides: TGTGCCAGTATAGGACAGGTCGATAACTATGGCTACACCTTC. It encodes CASIGQVDNYGYTF.

This chain links TRBV7-2 with TRBJ2-7; TRBD1 matches 8 bases. The CDR3 extends over 16 amino acids. V trimming: 4 bases; J trimming: 7 bases; junction bases outside the gene matches: 15. The V gene's germline CDR1 is SGHTA and CDR2 FQGNSA. Here the CDR3 reads CASSSETGVSTLEQYF. CDR3 bases: TGTGCCAGCAGCTCAGAGACAGGGGTGTCGACCTTGGAGCAGTACTTC.

This sequence joins TRBV27 and TRBJ2-2; 12 bases line up with TRBD1. The CDR3 has 14 amino acids. The V segment lost 5 bases and the J segment 10 bases; nucleotides outside the gene matches: 5. Germline values: CDR1 MNHEY, CDR2 SMNVEV (reference sequence). Here the CDR3 DNA reads TGTGCCAGCAGTCCACGGGACAGGGGGCCGGAGCTGTTTTTT. This codes for CASSPRDRGPELFF.

The DNA of the CDR3 is TGCGCCAGCAGCTTGACTAGCGGGGGACTCTACAATGAGCAGTTCTTC. Translated, it gives CASSLTSGGLYNEQFF. The gene calls are TRBV5-1 and TRBJ2-1; TRBD2 matches at 11 bases. V dropped 1 base and J dropped 3; count of bases not matched to a gene: 3. The CDR3 covers 16 residues. Germline values: CDR1 SGHRS, CDR2 YFSETQ.

The CDR3 spells CASSWGTGSLNTEAFF. CDR3 DNA: TGTGCCAGCAGCTGGGGGACAGGGAGTTTGAACACTGAAGCTTTCTTT. V and J are TRBV5-5 and TRBJ1-1, with TRBD1 identical over 9 bases. The CDR3 runs to 16 residues. Germline CDR1 SGHKS, CDR2 YYEKEE (reference sequence). V was pared by 3 bases and J by 0 bases, with 6 bases of the junction left unmatched.

The chain employs TRBV6-5 and TRBJ2-7; D is possibly TRBD2 (5 bases). The CDR3 sequence is 13 residues long. Deletions cut 6 bases from V and 0 bases from J, with 9 bases between. CDR1 MNHEY and CDR2 SVGAGI come from the germline V gene. This CDR3 is CASRRVSSYEQYF. As DNA, the CDR3 is TGTGCCAGCAGGAGGGTTAGCTCCTACGAGCAGTACTTC.

The CDR3 loop reads CASSFGPRVQGAGTEAFF. CDR3 nucleotides: TGCGCCAGCAGCTTCGGCCCGAGGGTACAGGGGGCGGGGACTGAAGCTTTCTTT. This chain uses TRBV5-1 with TRBJ1-1; 9 positions match TRBD1. V dropped 2 bases and J dropped 5; count of bases not matched to a gene: 16. Germline CDR1 is SGHRS and CDR2 is YFSETQ. The CDR3 totals 18 residues.

This chain's CDR3 is CASSGRLAGGYNEQFF. DNA for the CDR3: TGTGCCAGCAGCGGCCGACTAGCGGGAGGGTACAATGAGCAGTTCTTC. The chain links TRBV7-9 to TRBJ2-1, with 14 bases matching TRBD2. The V gene end was trimmed by 5 bases and the J gene end by 4 bases; junction bases not matched to a gene: 4. Germline loops: CDR1 SEHNR, CDR2 FQNEAQ (reference sequence). This CDR3 has 16 amino acids.

The rearrangement links TRBV5-1 to TRBJ2-1; D might be TRBD1 (5 bases). Trimming pared 4 bases from V and 10 bases from J, leaving 27 bases between. CDR1 and CDR2 from the germline V gene are SGHRS and YFSETQ. This CDR3 comprises 17 residues. CDR3 bases: TGCGCCAGCAGCCCCATCGGGCCACCGACTCACCCAGGGGAGCAGTTCTTC. Amino acid sequence: CASSPIGPPTHPGEQFF.

The CDR3 here is CASSYSGGSTDTQYF. In DNA, the CDR3 is TGCGCCAGCAGCTATAGCGGGGGGAGCACAGATACGCAGTATTTT. The rearrangement links TRBV5-1 to TRBJ2-3; 10 nucleotides agree with TRBD2. CDR1 and CDR2 (germline): SGHRS, YFSETQ. Losses at the gene ends were 3 bases for V and 0 bases for J; bases not matched to a gene: 1. The CDR3 spans 15 residues.

This sequence joins TRBV5-5 and TRBJ1-4; 7 bases align to TRBD1. Germline V gene data show CDR1 as SGHKS and CDR2 as YYEKEE (reference sequence). Trimming cost V 1 base and J 7 bases; bases outside gene matches: 4. The CDR3 length is 14 residues. The CDR3 region has the DNA TGTGCCAGCAGCTTGTCACAGGGGAGTGAAAAACTGTTTTTT. Its translation: CASSLSQGSEKLFF. Based on the CDR3 plus reference TRBV5-5 and TRBJ1-4, the full variable domain is DAGVTQSPTHLIKTRGQQVTLRCSPISGHKSVSWYQQVLGQGPQFIFQYYEKEERGRGNFPDRFSARQFPNYSSELNVNALLLGDSALYLCASSLSQGSEKLFFGSGTQLSVL.

V usage is TRBV28 and J usage is TRBJ1-1; 7 bases agree with TRBD1. Per germline, CDR1 MDHEN and CDR2 SYDVKM. V was pared by 6 bases and J by 4 bases, with 11 bases of the junction left unmatched. This CDR3 comprises 15 residues. CDR3 bases: TGTGCCAGCAGCCTTCCGACAGGGCGGAGCACTGAAGCTTTCTTT. Its translation: CASSLPTGRSTEAFF.

This chain links TRBV11-2 with TRBJ2-1; 9 nucleotides align to TRBD1. Germline-derived CDR1 and CDR2 are SGHAT and FQNNGV. V lost 5 bases, J lost 3 bases, and 5 bases stayed unmatched. This CDR3 has 15 residues. This CDR3 is CASSPGQGIYNEQFF. The CDR3 nucleotides are TGTGCCAGCAGCCCGGGACAGGGCATCTACAATGAGCAGTTCTTC.

V gene TRBV11-3 combines with J gene TRBJ2-1; a weak D match, TRBD1 (5 bases). CDR1 and CDR2 from the germline V gene are SGHNT and YENEEA. The V and J ends lost 3 bases and 0 bases respectively, with 18 bases between them. CDR3 length: 18 residues. The CDR3 here is CASSFGRRGLGSYNEQFF. CDR3 coding DNA: TGTGCCAGCAGCTTTGGTAGAAGGGGCCTCGGCTCCTACAATGAGCAGTTCTTC. Looking up the rest from reference TRBV11-3 and TRBJ2-1 gives the full variable domain: EAGVVQSPRYKIIEKKQPVAFWCNPISGHNTLYWYLQNLGQGPELLIRYENEEAVDDSQLPKDRFSAERLKGVDSTLKIQPAELGDSAVYLCASSFGRRGLGSYNEQFFGPGTRLTVL.

The V gene is TRBV10-1, the J gene TRBJ1-4, with D tentatively TRBD1 (5 bases). Trimming left V 2 bases short and J 8 bases short, with 15 bases between. CDR1 is WNHNN, CDR2 SYGVQD, per germline (reference sequence). This CDR3 spans 15 amino acids. CDR3 sequence reads: CASSETAGIGEKLFF. CDR3 nucleotides: TGCGCCAGCAGTGAGACGGCAGGGATAGGAGAAAAACTGTTTTTT.

The V call is TRBV28, the J call TRBJ1-5; TRBD1 might be the D (5 bases). Germline assignment: CDR1 MDHEN and CDR2 SYDVKM. Trimming pared 5 bases from V and 5 bases from J, leaving 16 bases between. The CDR3 is made up of 15 amino acids. The CDR3 coding sequence is TGTGCCAGCAGTCCAATTCAGGGCATTGATCAGCCCCAGCATTTT. Translated: CASSPIQGIDQPQHF.

J is TRBJ2-7 and V is TRBV13, with 11 bases identical to TRBD1. Germline V gene lookup returns CDR1 PRHDT and CDR2 FYEKMQ (reference sequence). The trim removed 5 bases at V and 7 bases at J, leaving 4 bases unmatched. CDR3 length: 13 amino acids. The CDR3 DNA is TGTGCCAGCAGCGAAGGGACAGGGGGGGAGCAGTACTTC. Protein: CASSEGTGGEQYF. The entire variable domain, with the rest obtained from reference TRBV13 and TRBJ2-7, is as follows: AAGVIQSPRHLIKEKRETATLKCYPIPRHDTVYWYQQGPGQDPQFLISFYEKMQSDKGSIPDRFSAQQFSDYHSELNMSSLELGDSALYFCASSEGTGGEQYFGPGTRLTVT.